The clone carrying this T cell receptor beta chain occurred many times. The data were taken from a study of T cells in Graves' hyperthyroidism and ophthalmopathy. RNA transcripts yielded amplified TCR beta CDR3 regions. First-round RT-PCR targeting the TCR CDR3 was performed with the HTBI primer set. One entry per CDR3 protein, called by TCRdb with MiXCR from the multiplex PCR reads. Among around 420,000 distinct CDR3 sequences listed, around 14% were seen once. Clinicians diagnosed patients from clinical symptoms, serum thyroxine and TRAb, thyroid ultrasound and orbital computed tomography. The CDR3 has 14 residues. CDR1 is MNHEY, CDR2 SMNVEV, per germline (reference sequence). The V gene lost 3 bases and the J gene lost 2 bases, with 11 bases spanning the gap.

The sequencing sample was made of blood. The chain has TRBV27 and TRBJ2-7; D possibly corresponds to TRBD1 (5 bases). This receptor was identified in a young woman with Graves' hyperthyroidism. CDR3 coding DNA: TGTGCCAGCAGTTTCTGGGGCAGAACCTACGAGCAGTACTTC. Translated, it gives CASSFWGRTYEQYF.